What follows are 8 T cell receptor beta chains derived from one specimen sequenced in a study of cytomegalovirus exposure and HLA in healthy donors. A multiplex PCR was run with 60 Vbeta primers and 13 Jbeta primers. Method: immunoSEQ multiplex PCR; TCRdb's copy keeps in-frame clones and lacks some. The top ten hold around 0.71% of the sample, which has about 170,000 clones, about 82% seen once. Sequencing used PBMCs. These receptors came from a female donor in good health and CMV-seronegative.

This clone has only one observation. The chain has TRBV5-4 and TRBJ2-3; the match to TRBD2 covers 8 bases. CDR3 length equals 16 residues. CDR1 is SGHNT, CDR2 YYREEE, per germline (reference sequence). Trimming cost V 4 bases and J 2 bases; bases outside gene matches: 9. This CDR3 is CASSPTGRGFTDTQYF. In DNA form, the CDR3 reads TGTGCCAGCAGCCCAACCGGGAGGGGCTTCACAGATACGCAGTATTTT.

The V call is TRBV25-1, the J call TRBJ2-5, with TRBD1 matching 10 bases. V lost 6 bases and J lost 7; bases outside the gene matches: 8. This CDR3 is 14 amino acids long. Germline CDR1 MGHDK, CDR2 SYGVNS. The CDR3 protein is CASSQTGGAGTQYF. The CDR3 DNA is TGTGCCAGCAGCCAGACAGGGGGCGCGGGGACCCAGTACTTC.

The chain is built from TRBV6-5 and TRBJ2-5; TRBD1 aligns across 9 bases. Unmatched junction bases numbered 9, after V lost 6 bases and J lost 7 bases. The germline gives CDR1 MNHEY, CDR2 SVGAGI. This CDR3 contains 14 residues. The DNA for the CDR3 is TGTGCCAGCAGATTACAGGGGGCGCCGGGGACCCAGTACTTC. Its protein product is CASRLQGAPGTQYF.

This rearrangement joins TRBV29-1 to TRBJ2-1; weak D call: TRBD2 (5 bases). This CDR3 comprises 11 residues. V was clipped by 4 bases and J by 7 bases, with 8 bases between them. The germline CDR1 and CDR2 sequences are SQVTM and ANQGSEA. In nucleotides, the CDR3 is TGCAGCGTTGTCCGGGGAAATGAGCAGTTCTTC. Its protein product is CSVVRGNEQFF.

The DNA for the CDR3 is TGTGCCAGCTCACCCTCAGTAACCAGGAACTATGGCTACACCTTC. Its protein product is CASSPSVTRNYGYTF. The chain couples TRBV18 to TRBJ1-2; no clear D. V was clipped by 3 bases and J by 2 bases, with 13 bases between them. Per germline, CDR1 KGHSH and CDR2 LQKENI. This CDR3 spans 15 amino acids.

V and J are TRBV5-1 and TRBJ1-2; D might be TRBD1 (5 bases). This CDR3 region has 12 residues. Germline V gene data show CDR1 as SGHRS and CDR2 as YFSETQ. The V end lost 1 base, the J end lost 7 bases, and 8 bases lay between the germline ends. The CDR3 DNA reads as TGCGCCAGCAGCTTGCAAGGGGTTGGCTACACCTTC. Its protein product is CASSLQGVGYTF.

V usage is TRBV7-2 and J usage is TRBJ2-1; the D is unclear. V was pared by 2 bases and J by 8 bases, with 10 bases between. This CDR3 is 13 amino acids long. The germline V gene encodes CDR1 SGHTA and CDR2 FQGNSA. CDR3 amino acids: CASSLPITYEQFF. The DNA for the CDR3 is TGTGCCAGCAGCTTACCCATCACATATGAGCAGTTCTTC.

The CDR3 coding sequence is TGTGCCAGCAAGGGGGCAAGGAACAATGAGCAGTTCTTC. This codes for CASKGARNNEQFF. The V call is TRBV11-2, the J call TRBJ2-1, with 7 positions matching TRBD1. This CDR3 comprises 13 residues. V lost 7 bases, J lost 5 bases, and 5 bases stayed unmatched. Germline assignment: CDR1 SGHAT and CDR2 FQNNGV.